What follows are 13 T cell receptor beta chains derived from one specimen sequenced in a study of cytomegalovirus exposure and HLA in healthy donors. It was with 60 Vbeta and 13 Jbeta primers that the PCR ran. The repertoire was sequenced with immunoSEQ multiplex PCR; TCRdb's copy has only in-frame clones and lacks some. The profile shows 100,000 to 150,000 clones, roughly 70% of them singletons. The material sequenced was PBMCs. The receptors stem from a man aged 35 to 55 in good health and CMV-seropositive.

The rearrangement uses TRBV18 and TRBJ1-1, with TRBD1 matching 7 bases. V shed 3 bases, J shed 1 base, and the junction held 14 bases outside the gene matches. CDR3 length equals 18 residues. CDR1 and CDR2 from the germline V gene are KGHSH and LQKENI. CDR3 region: CASSPGPNRGAQNTEAFF. The CDR3 DNA follows: TGTGCCAGCTCACCGGGGCCAAACAGGGGAGCCCAGAACACTGAAGCTTTCTTT.

In its sample, this clone was seen a few times. The chain uses TRBV29-1 and TRBJ1-2; no clear D gene. The CDR3 is 15 amino acids. Trimming stripped 3 bases from V and 5 bases from J, with 19 bases between. Per germline, CDR1 SQVTM and CDR2 ANQGSEA. CDR3 DNA sequence: TGCAGCGTTGACCCGCCCCCAGCGGGTTGGTATGGCTACACCTTC. Translating gives CSVDPPPAGWYGYTF.

The J gene is TRBJ2-7, the V gene TRBV2; a possible D gene is TRBD1 (5 bases). The CDR3 totals 14 residues. Germline V lookup: CDR1 SNHLY, CDR2 FYNNEI. V dropped 1 base and J dropped 0 bases, with 7 bases sitting between them. The CDR3 nucleotides are TGTGCCAGCAGTGAAGGGGGCAGCTCCTACGAGCAGTACTTC. It encodes CASSEGGSSYEQYF.

The V call is TRBV5-4, the J call TRBJ2-4; perhaps TRBD1 as D (5 bases). Trimming took 1 base from V and 0 from J, leaving 11 bases between them. The CDR3 runs to 16 residues. The V gene's germline CDR1 is SGHNT and CDR2 YYREEE (reference sequence). CDR3 residues: CASSLKGLLAKNIQYF. The CDR3, as DNA: TGTGCCAGCAGCTTGAAGGGGCTTCTAGCCAAAAACATTCAGTACTTC.

The gene calls are TRBV5-5 and TRBJ2-5; D gene ambiguous. CDR1 and CDR2 (germline): SGHKS, YYEKEE (reference sequence). The CDR3 covers 15 residues. Trimming shortened V by 4 bases and J by 1 base, and 14 bases separated the two germline ends. The CDR3 DNA reads as TGTGCCAGCAGCCCAAGCCCGGGTCTCCAAGAGACCCAGTACTTC. Amino acids: CASSPSPGLQETQYF.

The V and J genes are TRBV2 and TRBJ1-6; D possibly corresponds to TRBD1 (5 bases). The CDR3 is made up of 15 amino acids. Germline V CDR1 and CDR2: SNHLY, FYNNEI. V gave up 1 base and J gave up 6 bases, with 10 bases separating them. As DNA, the CDR3 is TGTGCCAGCAGTGAAGGGCAGGGACTTAATTCACCCCTCCACTTT. It encodes CASSEGQGLNSPLHF.

This chain uses TRBV14 with TRBJ2-2, with D possibly matching TRBD2 (5 bases). Trimming removed 4 bases at V and 6 bases at J, with 12 bases between. The CDR3 totals 14 residues. Germline CDR1 is SGHDN and CDR2 is FVKESK. This CDR3 reads CASSPMRVAGELFF. In DNA, the CDR3 is TGTGCCAGCAGCCCGATGAGGGTGGCCGGGGAGCTGTTTTTT. Combining the CDR3 with reference TRBV14 and TRBJ2-2 gives the whole variable domain EAGVTQFPSHSVIEKGQTVTLRCDPISGHDNLYWYRRVMGKEIKFLLHFVKESKQDESGMPNNRFLAERTGGTYSTLKVQPAELEDSGVYFCASSPMRVAGELFFGEGSRLTVL.

This clone appeared a few times. The genes are TRBV6-5 and TRBJ1-3; TRBD1 matches at 8 bases. With 5 bases clipped from V and 0 bases from J, the junction kept 3 bases outside the gene matches. The length of the CDR3 is 15 residues. CDR1 is MNHEY, CDR2 SVGAGI, per germline. CDR3 amino acids: CASSNDRGSGNTIYF. The CDR3 DNA sequence: TGTGCCAGCAGTAATGACAGGGGCTCTGGAAACACCATATATTTT.

The V gene is TRBV6-1, the J gene TRBJ2-7; D possibly corresponds to TRBD1 (6 bases). The CDR3 totals 15 residues. Trimming removed 4 bases from V and 5 bases from J, with 18 bases in between. Germline values: CDR1 MNHNS, CDR2 SASEGT. The CDR3 here is CASSVGQGGWDEQYF. As DNA, the CDR3 is TGTGCCAGCAGTGTGGGACAAGGTGGTTGGGACGAGCAGTACTTC.

V gene TRBV7-9 combines with J gene TRBJ1-4; D might be TRBD1 (6 bases). The CDR3 spans 15 residues. Germline V gene data show CDR1 as SEHNR and CDR2 as FQNEAQ (reference sequence). The V gene lost 5 bases and the J gene lost 8 bases, with 18 bases spanning the gap. The CDR3 DNA sequence: TGTGCCAGCAGCGTATCACAGGGACTAGGCGAAAAACTGTTTTTT. Translating it yields CASSVSQGLGEKLFF.

The rearrangement uses TRBV7-9 and TRBJ2-7, with 8 bases identical to TRBD1. Germline CDR1 and CDR2: SEHNR and FQNEAQ (reference sequence). The CDR3 consists of 12 residues. V was clipped by 1 base and J by 8 bases; unmatched bases: 1. This CDR3 is CASSLGQGKQYF. In nucleotides, the CDR3 is TGTGCCAGCAGCTTAGGACAGGGGAAGCAGTACTTC.

This chain uses TRBV7-9 with TRBJ2-1, with a weak D call TRBD2 (6 bases). Germline V gene sequence: CDR1 SEHNR, CDR2 FQNEAQ (reference sequence). Trimming pared 6 bases from V and 7 bases from J, leaving 16 bases between. CDR3 length: 14 residues. CDR3 in DNA: TGTGCCAGCAGTAGGCGGGATCCCTTAAATGAGCAGTTCTTC. Translation gives CASSRRDPLNEQFF.

The chain carries TRBV5-1 and TRBJ2-2; D is uncertain. CDR1 SGHRS and CDR2 YFSETQ come from the germline V gene. CDR3 length: 14 amino acids. V was clipped by 5 bases and J by 2 bases, with 10 bases between them. The CDR3 is CASRSNFNTGELFF. In nucleotides, the CDR3 is TGCGCCAGCAGATCGAACTTTAACACCGGGGAGCTGTTTTTT.